This T cell receptor (beta chain) was observed in a study of blood T cell repertoires in COVID-19. At the level of the study: Acute and convalescent COVID-19 specimens originated in the United States, Italy and Spain.

This table comes from immunoSEQ multiplex PCR, and its TCRdb copy is limited to in-frame clones, with some not included. Of roughly 140,000 clones in the sample, 60% to 85% were seen once. This clone was found once. The CDR3 totals 15 residues. Germline V gene lookup returns CDR1 SGHTA and CDR2 FQGTGA. The V and J ends lost 5 bases and 4 bases, in that order; junction bases with no gene match: 5. This rearrangement joins TRBV7-3 to TRBJ1-2, with 12 positions matching TRBD1. The receptor comes from a man aged 45-65 years with active or convalescent COVID-19. Sequencing was performed on peripheral blood. In DNA form, the CDR3 reads TGTGCCAGCAGCCGCGGGACAGGGGGCGGCTATGGCTACACCTTC. Protein product: CASSRGTGGGYGYTF. Based on the CDR3 plus reference TRBV7-3 and TRBJ1-2, the full variable domain is GAGVSQTPSNKVTEKGKYVELRCDPISGHTALYWYRQSLGQGPEFLIYFQGTGAADDSGLPNDRFFAVRPEGSVSTLKIQRTERGDSAVYLCASSRGTGGGYGYTFGSGTRLTVV.